This T cell receptor (beta chain) was observed in a study of T cell repertoires in cytomegalovirus infection (dated by TCRdb to about 2019). Concerning the study at large: The HLA type of each donor mattered for the analysis, because public TCR beta signatures pointed to carriage of CMV infection along with the matching HLA type.

Notes on this clonotype: Its antigen is unknown. Nothing much larger sits one base from this clone, and base qualities are not available.

Results the study describes overall, beyond this receptor: The ex vivo response was dominated by HLA-C-restricted CMV-specific TCR beta clonotypes, which also provided the single most frequent clonotype in two of eight donors. Cumulative frequency of public TCR beta family members discriminated carriers of CMV infection plus the relevant HLA type in this cohort and an independent 352-donor cohort.

The CDR3 covers 12 residues, taking in both the cysteine and the phenylalanine. Kept here is only the CDR3 DNA, which spans 36 bases and is read in frame from base 1. V gives up 1 base and J gives up 3 bases, and the segment between their germline ends measures 4 bases. Based on the germline V gene, the CDR1 and CDR2 sequences are SQVTM and ANQGSEA. TCRdb lists the instrument as Illumina HiSeq 1500. In TCRdb, the public reads were trimmed at Q25 with fastp and aligned with MiXCR, with productive beta chains retained. Every CDR3 protein is listed once, alongside the most common genes and DNA of its rows. The sample table holds around 180,000 distinct CDR3 sequences, of which roughly 19% were seen once. Less than 3.5% of the sample is in the top ten clones.

This TCR was recovered from a human donor in good health (CMV status not recorded). Some clones in this sample may be carry-over from other donors' samples. The rearrangement combines TRBV29-1 with TRBJ1-3, with the D gene call left open. Sequencing was carried out using PBMCs. CDR3 sequence: CSVEGLGNTIYF. The nucleotides read TGCAGCGTTGAAGGCCTTGGAAACACCATATATTTT.